A selection of T cell receptor beta chains follows, all from one sample in a study of blood T cell repertoires in COVID-19. Assay: immunoSEQ multiplex PCR; the TCRdb copy retains only in-frame clones and omits some. The sample lists more than 100,000 clones, around nine tenths occurring once. The sample consisted of peripheral blood. These receptors were obtained from a man in his fifties with active or convalescent COVID-19. Each CDR3 is given with its conserved first and last residue. D genes are given only for firm matches. Expanded clones are given a class, and other clones once, few, many or no size at all.

TRBD1 | TRBJ2-3 | TRBV11-3 | - | TGTGCCAGCAGCTTAGGTCAGGCAGGGGGATACACAGATACGCAGTATTTT | CASSLGQAGGYTDTQYF
- | TRBJ1-1 | TRBV6-7 | once | TGTGCCAGCAGCCCTGACACCCGGTCCAGGAACACTGAAGCTTTCTTT | CASSPDTRSRNTEAFF
- | TRBJ2-5 | TRBV9 | - | TGTGCCAGCAGCGTAGATGGTCGGGAAGAGACCCAGTACTTC | CASSVDGREETQYF
- | TRBJ1-4 | TRBV7-2 | - | TGTGCCAGCAGCTTATTACAGGGAGTAAATGAAAAACTGTTTTTT | CASSLLQGVNEKLFF
- | TRBJ1-6 | TRBV2 | - | TGTGCCAGCAGTGAAGCCAGGGGAAATTCACCCCTCCACTTT | CASSEARGNSPLHF
TRBD1 | TRBJ1-1 | TRBV12-3/TRBV12-4 | - | TGTGCCAGCAAGGAGGGGGCGAACACTGAAGCTTTCTTT | CASKEGANTEAFF
- | TRBJ1-4 | TRBV2 | once | TGTGCCAGCAGTGAATTGGTCAGAACTAATGAAAAACTGTTTTTT | CASSELVRTNEKLFF
TRBD1 | TRBJ1-1 | TRBV6-5 | - | TGTGCCAGCAGTTGGGGTACAGGGGGCCAAACTGAAGCTTTCTTT | CASSWGTGGQTEAFF
- | TRBJ1-5 | TRBV6-5 | - | TGTGCCAGTCAGTTTAGCAATCAGCCCCAGCATTTT | CASQFSNQPQHF
- | TRBJ1-1 | TRBV4-3 | - | TGCGCCAGCAGCCAAGGAATGGGAGACAGGAGGAACACTGAAGCTTTCTTT | CASSQGMGDRRNTEAFF
- | TRBJ2-2 | TRBV4-1 | - | TGCGCCAGCAGTCGGGGGGCTGAGAACACCGGGGAGCTGTTTTTT | CASSRGAENTGELFF
- | TRBJ2-3 | TRBV5-4 | - | TGTGCCAGCAGCTTGGCCGGACGGACAGCTAGCACAGATACGCAGTATTTT | CASSLAGRTASTDTQYF
- | TRBJ2-5 | TRBV20-1 | - | TGCAGTGCTAGTAGTCTAGCGCCCGTGGAGACCCAGTACTTC | CSASSLAPVETQYF
TRBD1 | TRBJ1-4 | TRBV30 | - | TGTGCCTGGAGTATTGGAACAGGGGGTAGTGAAAAACTGTTTTTT | CAWSIGTGGSEKLFF
- | TRBJ2-7 | TRBV14 | - | TGTGCCAGCAGCTTGTTCAGGGAATCCTACGAGCAGTACTTC | CASSLFRESYEQYF